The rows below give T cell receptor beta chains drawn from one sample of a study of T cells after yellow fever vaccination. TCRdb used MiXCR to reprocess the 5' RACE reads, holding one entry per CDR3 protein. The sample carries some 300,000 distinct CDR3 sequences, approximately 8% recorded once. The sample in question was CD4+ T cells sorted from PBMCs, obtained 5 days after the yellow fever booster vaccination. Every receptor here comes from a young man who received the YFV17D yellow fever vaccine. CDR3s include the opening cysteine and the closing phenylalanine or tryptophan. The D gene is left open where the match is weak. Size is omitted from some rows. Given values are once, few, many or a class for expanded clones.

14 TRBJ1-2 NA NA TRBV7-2 CASSPFREESGYTF TGTGCCAGCAGCCCCTTCAGGGAGGAATCGGGCTACACCTTC
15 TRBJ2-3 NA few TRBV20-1 CSAQNLRASTDTQYF TGCAGTGCCCAAAACCTAAGAGCTAGCACAGATACGCAGTATTTT
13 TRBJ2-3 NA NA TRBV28 CASSLPAPHTQYF TGTGCCAGCAGTCTCCCGGCACCGCATACGCAGTATTTT
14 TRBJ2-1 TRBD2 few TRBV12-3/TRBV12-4 CASSLQLADNEQFF TGTGCCAGCAGTTTACAACTAGCGGACAATGAGCAGTTCTTC
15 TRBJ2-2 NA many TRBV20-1 CSAREAGALSGELFF TGCAGTGCTAGAGAGGCGGGGGCCCTCTCCGGGGAGCTGTTTTTT
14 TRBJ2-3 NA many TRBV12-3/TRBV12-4 CASSPHPAADTQYF TGTGCCAGCAGTCCCCACCCCGCGGCAGATACGCAGTATTTT
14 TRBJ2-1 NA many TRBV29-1 CSVGDRSSYNEQFF TGCAGCGTTGGAGACAGGAGCTCCTACAATGAGCAGTTCTTC
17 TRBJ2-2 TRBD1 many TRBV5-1 CASSLRTGGIGTGELFF TGCGCCAGCAGCTTGCGGACAGGGGGGATCGGCACCGGGGAGCTGTTTTTT
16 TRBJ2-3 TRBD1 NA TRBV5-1 CASSWTRGQGGDTQYF TGCGCCAGCAGCTGGACTAGGGGACAGGGAGGAGATACGCAGTATTTT
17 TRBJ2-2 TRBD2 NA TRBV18 CASSPASGGVNTGELFF TGTGCCAGCTCACCGGCTAGCGGGGGAGTGAACACCGGGGAGCTGTTTTTT
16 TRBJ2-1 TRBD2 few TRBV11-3 CASSLVAGGSYNEQFF TGTGCCAGCAGCTTAGTAGCGGGGGGATCCTACAATGAGCAGTTCTTC
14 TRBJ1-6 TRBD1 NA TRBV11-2 CASSFGQGHSPLHF TGTGCCAGCAGCTTCGGACAGGGGCATTCACCCCTCCACTTT
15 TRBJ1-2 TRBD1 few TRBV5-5 CASSFSRDSSRGYTF TGTGCCAGCAGCTTCTCCAGGGACAGCAGCCGGGGCTACACCTTC